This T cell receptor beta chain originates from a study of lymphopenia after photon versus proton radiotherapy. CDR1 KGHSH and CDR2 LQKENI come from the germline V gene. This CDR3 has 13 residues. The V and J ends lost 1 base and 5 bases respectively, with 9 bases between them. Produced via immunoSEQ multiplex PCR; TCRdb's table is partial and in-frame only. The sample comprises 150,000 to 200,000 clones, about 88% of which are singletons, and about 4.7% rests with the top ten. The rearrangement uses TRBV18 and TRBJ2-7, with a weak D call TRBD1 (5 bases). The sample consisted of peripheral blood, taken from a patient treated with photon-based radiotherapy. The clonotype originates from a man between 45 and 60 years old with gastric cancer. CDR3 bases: TGTGCCAGCTCACCACAGGGGCAAGACGAGCAGTACTTC. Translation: CASSPQGQDEQYF.